The 10 T cell receptor beta chains given below trace back to one sample, sequenced in a study of blood T cell repertoires in COVID-19. Profiling relied on immunoSEQ multiplex PCR, and the TCRdb table lists in-frame clones only, not all of them. The sample records 250,000 or so clones, about 85% being singletons. What was sequenced was peripheral blood. These receptor sequences come from a man in his 60s with acute or convalescent COVID-19.

The rearrangement links TRBV7-9 to TRBJ2-7; TRBD1 agrees at 10 bases. V trimming: 3 bases; J trimming: 6 bases; junction bases outside the gene matches: 5. CDR1 and CDR2 from the germline V gene are SEHNR and FQNEAQ (reference sequence). This CDR3 contains 14 residues. Here the CDR3 DNA reads TGTGCCAGCAGCTTTTCGCGGACAGGGGGCGAGCAGTACTTC. Residues: CASSFSRTGGEQYF.

This clone was observed a few times. The V call is TRBV6-5, the J call TRBJ1-3; D remains unclear. Germline CDR1 MNHEY, CDR2 SVGAGI. The CDR3 length is 14 residues. Trimming took 6 bases from V and 0 from J, leaving 9 bases between them. The CDR3 bases are TGTGCCAGCAGGGAGTCGTCCTCTGGAAACACCATATATTTT. It is translated as CASRESSSGNTIYF.

The rearrangement links TRBV2 to TRBJ1-5; TRBD1 matches at 9 bases. Germline lookup yields CDR1 SNHLY and CDR2 FYNNEI. V lost 6 bases to trimming and J lost 5 bases; unmatched junction nucleotides: 5. The CDR3 has 14 residues. The CDR3 DNA is TGTGCCAGCAGCGCTACAGGGGGCGATCAGCCCCAGCATTTT. Encoded protein: CASSATGGDQPQHF.

In its sample, this clone was seen once. The V call is TRBV7-3, the J call TRBJ2-5; 16 positions match TRBD2. J lost 7 bases, V lost 3 bases, and 11 bases had no gene match. This CDR3 spans 18 amino acids. Per germline, CDR1 SGHTA and CDR2 FQGTGA. CDR3: CASSFGTSGRARGGTQYF. DNA for the CDR3: TGTGCCAGCAGCTTCGGGACTAGCGGGAGGGCCCGGGGTGGGACCCAGTACTTC.

The V gene is TRBV18, the J gene TRBJ1-1; 8 bases are shared with TRBD1. CDR3 length: 16 residues. The V gene's germline CDR1 is KGHSH and CDR2 LQKENI. V lost 0 bases to trimming and J lost 1 base; unmatched junction nucleotides: 4. The CDR3 reads CASSPPQGAWNTEAFF. The CDR3 DNA sequence: TGTGCCAGCTCACCACCTCAGGGGGCCTGGAACACTGAAGCTTTCTTT.

This clone has a handful of counts. Other DNA sequences in the same sample also yield this CDR3. The chain combines TRBV10-3 with TRBJ1-1; D may be TRBD1 (6 bases). The CDR3 consists of 14 residues. V lost 0 bases and J lost 6, with 11 bases in between. CDR1 is ENHRY, CDR2 SYGVKD, per germline. The CDR3 protein is CAISESGGGAEAFF. The CDR3 DNA reads TGTGCCATCAGTGAGTCCGGAGGGGGGGCTGAAGCTTTCTTT.

The rearrangement uses TRBV10-3 and TRBJ1-1; D call uncertain. This CDR3 contains 15 residues. Looked up from germline, CDR1 is ENHRY and CDR2 is SYGVKD. Trimming left V 11 bases short and J 2 bases short, with 21 bases between. The CDR3 spells CASLREPSVNTEAFF. In nucleotides, the CDR3 is TGTGCCTCCCTTCGGGAGCCCTCCGTCAACACTGAAGCTTTCTTT.

This sequence joins TRBV4-1 and TRBJ1-1; D unclear. Germline V gene sequence: CDR1 MGHRA, CDR2 YSYEKL. The CDR3 totals 13 residues. V dropped 3 bases and J dropped 4 bases, with 9 bases sitting between them. The CDR3 bases are TGCGCCAGCAGCCATGAGCTGGTCACTGAAGCTTTCTTT. Its protein product is CASSHELVTEAFF.

The V call is TRBV6-1, the J call TRBJ2-3; TRBD2 aligns across 11 bases. V trimming: 3 bases; J trimming: 4 bases; junction bases outside the gene matches: 3. The CDR3 runs to 15 residues. CDR1 and CDR2 (germline): MNHNS, SASEGT. The CDR3 DNA sequence: TGTGCCAGCAGTGACGGGACTAGCGGTTCAGATACGCAGTATTTT. Residues: CASSDGTSGSDTQYF.

The chain employs TRBV5-1 and TRBJ2-6; no reliable D call. V was cut by 2 bases and J by 0 bases, with 12 bases left in between. The CDR3 has 17 residues. Germline V CDR1 and CDR2: SGHRS, YFSETQ. The CDR3 bases are TGCGCCAGCAGCTTTACTGGTCCCGTCTCTGGGGCCAACGTCCTGACTTTC. Amino acids: CASSFTGPVSGANVLTF.